The rows below give T cell receptor beta chains drawn from one sample of a study of radiotherapy plus CTLA-4 blockade in lung cancer. Assay: immunoSEQ multiplex PCR; the TCRdb copy retains only in-frame clones and omits some. The data show approximately 50,000 clones, 73% seen once. The sample consisted of peripheral blood, taken from a patient treated with radiotherapy plus ipilimumab. These TCRs come from a human donor with non-small cell lung cancer who had a complete response to radiotherapy plus ipilimumab. Each CDR3 is given with its conserved first and last residue. D genes are given only for firm matches. Some rows have no size entry. The others give once, few or many, or a class for an expanded clone.

CDR3nt | CDR3aa | j_gene | v_gene | abundance | d_gene
TGTGCCAGCAGAGGGGCAAGCGGGAGAGGTGAGCAGTTCTTC | CASRGASGRGEQFF | TRBJ2-1 | TRBV2 | NA | TRBD2
TGTGCCAGCAGCGTGACTAGCTCCTACGAGCAGTACTTC | CASSVTSSYEQYF | TRBJ2-7 | TRBV5-5 | few | NA
TGCGCCAGCAGCCCATGGCCTACAGGCTCCTACGAGCAGTACTTC | CASSPWPTGSYEQYF | TRBJ2-7 | TRBV5-1 | NA | NA
TGTGCCAGCAGTGAGCAGGGGATTTCGACAGATACGCAGTATTTT | CASSEQGISTDTQYF | TRBJ2-3 | TRBV25-1 | NA | NA
TGCGCCAGCAGCTCCCAGACTAGCGGGATAGGTTACGAGCAGTACTTC | CASSSQTSGIGYEQYF | TRBJ2-7 | TRBV5-1 | NA | TRBD2
TGTGCCAGCAGTGATGTGGGCAGCCCCATCTATGGCTACACCTTC | CASSDVGSPIYGYTF | TRBJ1-2 | TRBV6-1 | NA | NA
TGTGCCAGCAGTTCGCCAGGGCGGCAGCCCCAGCATTTT | CASSSPGRQPQHF | TRBJ1-5 | TRBV28 | few | NA
TGCGCCAGCAGCTCTAGCGGGGGGAATTTCGGGGAGCTGTTTTTT | CASSSSGGNFGELFF | TRBJ2-2 | TRBV5-1 | once | TRBD2
TGTGCCAGCAGCCTTACCCGAGAGGTAGCGGGAGGGCCAAGGGAGCAGTTCTTC | CASSLTREVAGGPREQFF | TRBJ2-1 | TRBV4-2 | NA | TRBD2
TGTGCCAGCAGCTTATGGTCACTCCAAGAGACCCAGTACTTC | CASSLWSLQETQYF | TRBJ2-5 | TRBV7-9 | NA | NA
TGTGCCAGCGTACCCCAACCAGGCGGAGGGTACCAAGAGACCCAGTACTTC | CASVPQPGGGYQETQYF | TRBJ2-5 | TRBV28 | NA | NA
TGCGCCAGCAGCTTGGGGCACCGGGTGGCGGTATCTGAAGCTTTCTTT | CASSLGHRVAVSEAFF | TRBJ1-1 | TRBV5-1 | once | NA
TGTGCCAGTACCGTACAGGGCCGTGGGTATGGCTACACCTTC | CASTVQGRGYGYTF | TRBJ1-2 | TRBV19 | once | NA
TGTGCCAGCAGCCCTTGGGACAGCATGTATGGCTACACCTTC | CASSPWDSMYGYTF | TRBJ1-2 | TRBV7-8 | few | TRBD1
TGTGCCAGCAGTGAAAGGACAACGATAGGAGGGGAGCAGTACTTC | CASSERTTIGGEQYF | TRBJ2-5 | TRBV6-1 | NA | NA
TGTGCCAGCAGCGTAGAGGGGGGACAGGGGGCGATGCAGTACTTC | CASSVEGGQGAMQYF | TRBJ2-7 | TRBV9 | NA | TRBD1
TGTGCCAGCAGCCAAGGCTTTTCCCCACTTTTT | CASSQGFSPLF | TRBJ2-3 | TRBV14 | once | NA
TGTGCCAGTAGGACCGGGACAGGGGGCTACAATGAGCAGTTCTTC | CASRTGTGGYNEQFF | TRBJ2-1 | TRBV19 | NA | TRBD1
TGCAGCGTTGACACCTCTACTAGCGCGTACAATGAGCAGTTCTTC | CSVDTSTSAYNEQFF | TRBJ2-1 | TRBV29-1 | NA | TRBD2
TGTGCCAGCATCGGGGACAGCGATAATTCACCCCTCCACTTT | CASIGDSDNSPLHF | TRBJ1-6 | TRBV2 | few | TRBD1
TGTGCCAGCTCAATGACAGCGAACACCGGGGAGCTGTTTTTT | CASSMTANTGELFF | TRBJ2-2 | TRBV18 | NA | NA
TGTGCCAGCAGTGACCCCGGGCCGGGGCAAGAGACCCAGTACTTC | CASSDPGPGQETQYF | TRBJ2-5 | TRBV25-1 | NA | NA
TGTGCCAGCAGCCGACTAGCGAGCACAGATACGCAGTATTTT | CASSRLASTDTQYF | TRBJ2-3 | TRBV7-2 | NA | TRBD2
TGCAGCGTTGAAGATACCCGCACAGGCTATGGCTACACCTTC | CSVEDTRTGYGYTF | TRBJ1-2 | TRBV29-1 | NA | NA
TGTGCCAGCAGCTTGCAGGGGCTCTCTGGAAACACCATATATTTT | CASSLQGLSGNTIYF | TRBJ1-3 | TRBV5-5 | NA | NA
TGTGCCAGTAGAAAACAGGGAAACACTGAAGCTTTCTTT | CASRKQGNTEAFF | TRBJ1-1 | TRBV19 | NA | NA
TGTGCCAGCAGCTATGGCACTGAAGCTTTCTTT | CASSYGTEAFF | TRBJ1-1 | TRBV6-5 | NA | NA
TGTGCCTGGAGTAGGGGCAGGGGGGCTGCTAATGAAAAACTGTTTTTT | CAWSRGRGAANEKLFF | TRBJ1-4 | TRBV30 | NA | TRBD1
TGTGCCAGCAGTGTCGAAGTGACAGGGAGGAGCACAGATACGCAGTATTTT | CASSVEVTGRSTDTQYF | TRBJ2-3 | TRBV25-1 | NA | NA